The subject of this entry is one T cell receptor (beta chain). Germline CDR1 and CDR2: MNHEY and SMNVEV (reference sequence). This CDR3 has 15 residues. TCRdb re-called the 5' RACE reads; every CDR3 protein appears as one record, without DNA. The sample's table shows 350,000 to 450,000 distinct CDR3 sequences. The data stem from a study of T cells expressing NK-cell markers. This receptor was identified in a man aged 18 to 69 in good health. The specimen was blood T cells: a sorted CD56 or NKG2C T cell subset, CD4+ or CD8+ T cells, or bulk PBMC T cells (not recorded which). The chain has TRBV27 and TRBJ1-2; the D call of TRBD1 rests on TCRdb alone, since no DNA is present to check it. CDR3 amino acids: CASSLWAGQFYGYTF.